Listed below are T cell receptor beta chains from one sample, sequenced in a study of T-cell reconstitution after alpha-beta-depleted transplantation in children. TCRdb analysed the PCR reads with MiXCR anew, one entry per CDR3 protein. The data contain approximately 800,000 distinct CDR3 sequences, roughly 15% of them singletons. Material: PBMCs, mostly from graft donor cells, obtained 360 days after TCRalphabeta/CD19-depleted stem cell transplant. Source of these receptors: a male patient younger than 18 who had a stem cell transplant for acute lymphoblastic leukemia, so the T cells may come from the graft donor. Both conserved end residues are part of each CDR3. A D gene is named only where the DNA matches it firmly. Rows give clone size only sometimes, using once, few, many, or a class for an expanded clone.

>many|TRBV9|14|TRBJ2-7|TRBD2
CASSVASGSYEQYF
TGTGCCAGCAGCGTAGCTAGCGGCTCCTACGAGCAGTACTTC
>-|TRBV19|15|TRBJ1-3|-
CASTLDSLSGNTIYF
TGTGCCAGTACCCTGGACAGTCTTTCTGGAAACACCATATATTTT
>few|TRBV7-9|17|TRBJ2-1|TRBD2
CASSLGISGSSYNEQFF
TGTGCCAGCAGCTTAGGTATTAGCGGGAGCTCCTACAATGAGCAGTTCTTC
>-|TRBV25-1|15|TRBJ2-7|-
CASSAPGTANYEQYF
TGTGCCAGCAGTGCCCCTGGGACGGCAAACTACGAGCAGTACTTC
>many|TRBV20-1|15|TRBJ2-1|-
CSARDWSTLYNEQFF
TGCAGTGCTAGAGATTGGAGTACCCTATACAATGAGCAGTTCTTC
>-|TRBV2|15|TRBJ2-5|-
CASSEFSVGGETQYF
TGTGCCAGCAGTGAATTCTCAGTAGGGGGGGAGACCCAGTACTTC
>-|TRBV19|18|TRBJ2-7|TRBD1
CASSITGQGLSSSYEQYF
TGTGCCAGTAGTATAACAGGACAGGGCCTGTCTAGCTCCTACGAGCAGTACTTC
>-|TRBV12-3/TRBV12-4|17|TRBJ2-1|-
CASSLLQNGLGYNEQFF
TGTGCCAGCAGTTTATTACAGAATGGATTAGGCTACAATGAGCAGTTCTTC
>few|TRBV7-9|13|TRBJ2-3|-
CASREGRRDTQYF
TGTGCCAGCAGGGAGGGTCGGAGAGATACGCAGTATTTT
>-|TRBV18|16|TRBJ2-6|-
CASSPPLATGANVLTF
TGTGCCAGCTCACCACCGTTAGCAACTGGGGCCAACGTCCTGACTTTC
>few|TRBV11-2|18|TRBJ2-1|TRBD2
CASSLGGLAGVGYNEQFF
TGTGCCAGCAGCTTAGGGGGACTAGCGGGAGTCGGATACAATGAGCAGTTCTTC
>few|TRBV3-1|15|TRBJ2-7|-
CASSQEAATAYEQYF
TGTGCCAGCAGCCAAGAGGCGGCAACCGCCTACGAGCAGTACTTC
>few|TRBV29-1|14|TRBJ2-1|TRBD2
CSAARAGGNNEQFF
TGCAGCGCCGCCCGCGCGGGAGGGAACAATGAGCAGTTCTTC
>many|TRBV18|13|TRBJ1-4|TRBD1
CASSLTGNEKLFF
TGTGCCAGCTCGCTGACAGGGAATGAAAAACTGTTTTTT
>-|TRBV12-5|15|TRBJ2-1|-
CASGLVSGPYNEQFF
TGTGCTAGTGGTTTGGTCTCCGGGCCCTACAATGAGCAGTTCTTC
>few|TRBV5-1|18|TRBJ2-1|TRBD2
CASIGGGLAATPHNEQFF
TGCGCCAGCATAGGGGGGGGACTAGCGGCAACCCCCCACAATGAGCAGTTCTTC
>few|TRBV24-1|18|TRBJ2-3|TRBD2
CATSDFRTSGRRKNTQYF
TGTGCCACCAGTGATTTCCGGACTAGCGGGAGGAGGAAAAATACGCAGTATTTT
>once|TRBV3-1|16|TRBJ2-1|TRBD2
CATSHQAGVPYNEQFF
TGTGCCACCTCCCACCAAGCGGGAGTCCCCTACAATGAGCAGTTCTTC
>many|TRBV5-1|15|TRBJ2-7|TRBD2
CASRMLAGDSYEQYF
TGCGCCAGCAGGATGTTAGCGGGAGACTCCTACGAGCAGTACTTC
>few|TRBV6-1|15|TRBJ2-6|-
CASSEAPGGANVLTF
TGTGCCAGCAGTGAAGCGCCAGGTGGGGCCAACGTCCTGACTTTC
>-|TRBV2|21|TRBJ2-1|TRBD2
CASSEVDPLTSGRALGNEQFF
TGTGCCAGCAGTGAAGTGGACCCTCTTACTAGCGGGAGGGCCCTTGGGAATGAGCAGTTCTTC
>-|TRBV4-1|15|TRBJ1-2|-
CASSQDRTENYGYTF
TGCGCCAGCAGCCAAGATCGGACAGAGAACTATGGCTACACCTTC
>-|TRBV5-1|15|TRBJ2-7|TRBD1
CASSTGQGRTYEQYF
TGCGCCAGCAGCACAGGACAGGGGCGCACCTACGAGCAGTACTTC
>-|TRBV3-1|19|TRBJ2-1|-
CASCTSWGGGILSYNEQFF
TGTGCCAGCTGCACAAGTTGGGGAGGGGGGATCCTCTCCTACAATGAGCAGTTCTTC
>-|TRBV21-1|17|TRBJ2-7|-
CASSPHTGSESSYEQYF
TGTGCCAGCAGCCCCCACACAGGGTCTGAGAGCTCCTACGAGCAGTACTTC
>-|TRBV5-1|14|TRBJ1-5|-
CASSLVGASWPQHF
TGCGCCAGCAGCTTGGTAGGAGCCAGTTGGCCCCAGCATTTT
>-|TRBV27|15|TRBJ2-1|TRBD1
CASTSGTGTYNEQFF
TGTGCCAGCACCTCCGGGACAGGGACCTACAATGAGCAGTTCTTC
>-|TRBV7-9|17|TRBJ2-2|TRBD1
CASSSTRDRVLSGELFF
TGTGCCAGCAGCTCCACCCGGGACAGGGTGTTGTCCGGGGAGCTGTTTTTT
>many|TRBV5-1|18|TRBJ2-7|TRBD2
CASSFGGPILAGEYEQYF
TGCGCCAGCAGCTTCGGGGGTCCTATACTAGCGGGAGAGTACGAGCAGTACTTC
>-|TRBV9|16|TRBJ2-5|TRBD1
CASSVTDQGVRETQYF
TGTGCCAGCAGCGTAACGGACCAGGGGGTCCGGGAGACCCAGTACTTC
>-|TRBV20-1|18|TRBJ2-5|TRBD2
CSARDWLAGGLNQETQYF
TGCAGTGCTAGAGATTGGCTAGCGGGAGGCCTAAACCAAGAGACCCAGTACTTC
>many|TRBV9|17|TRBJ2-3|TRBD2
CASSFRLAGPPGDTQYF
TGTGCCAGCAGCTTCCGATTAGCGGGACCCCCAGGGGATACGCAGTATTTT
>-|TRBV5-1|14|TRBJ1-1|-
CASSSRGDGTEAFF
TGCGCCAGCAGCTCGCGAGGGGACGGCACTGAAGCTTTCTTT
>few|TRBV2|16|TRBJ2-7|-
CASTEVYQLSSYEQYF
TGTGCCAGCACCGAAGTCTATCAACTTAGCTCCTACGAGCAGTACTTC
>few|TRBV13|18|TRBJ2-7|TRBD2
CASSLPGTSGRKANEQYF
TGTGCCAGCAGTCTCCCCGGGACTAGCGGGAGAAAGGCCAACGAGCAGTACTTC
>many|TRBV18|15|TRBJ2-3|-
CASSQRVQATDTQYF
TGTGCCAGCTCCCAGAGGGTGCAGGCCACAGATACGCAGTATTTT
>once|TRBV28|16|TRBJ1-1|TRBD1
CASSSFGQARAAEAFF
TGTGCCAGCAGTTCATTTGGACAGGCCAGGGCCGCTGAAGCTTTCTTT